This T cell receptor beta chain derives from a study of blood T cell repertoires in COVID-19. Study-wide context: Samples of COVID-19 (acute and convalescent) were obtained from the United States, Italy and Spain.

The CDR3 contains 15 residues. V dropped 5 bases and J dropped 0 bases, with 13 bases sitting between them. The germline CDR1 and CDR2 sequences are SEHNR and FQNEAQ (reference sequence). Measured with immunoSEQ multiplex PCR; TCRdb has only the in-frame clones, and not every one. The profile shows about 370,000 clones, 80% to 90% of them singletons. This chain connects TRBV7-9 to TRBJ2-5, with D possibly being TRBD2 (6 bases). Sequenced material: peripheral blood. The clonotype originates from a woman in her thirties with COVID-19, enrolled during active disease. The CDR3 is CASSPQWGDQETQYF. Here the CDR3 DNA reads TGTGCCAGCAGCCCCCAATGGGGGGACCAAGAGACCCAGTACTTC. Supplemented by reference TRBV7-9 and TRBJ2-5, the full variable domain reads DTGVSQNPRHKITKRGQNVTFRCDPISEHNRLYWYRQTLGQGPEFLTYFQNEAQLEKSRLLSDRFSAERPKGSFSTLEIQRTEQGDSAMYLCASSPQWGDQETQYFGPGTRLLVL.